Below, 15 T cell receptor beta chains from the same sample are listed, as sequenced in a study of shared clonotypes between healthy human individuals (dated by TCRdb to 2019 to 2021). The library was produced with the immunoSEQ multiplex PCR assay. Drawn from immuneACCESS, this table holds only the in-frame rearrangements with V and J called that TCRdb kept. Clones are partly lost; checked studies trace under half to an unresolved V gene and leave the rest unexplained. This sample holds about 2.3 million clones; 92% were observed only once. 0.37% of the sample is in the top ten clones. The sequenced material came from naive CD4+ T cells from PBMCs. Taken with the paper, the label for cell subset or site translates to: CD45RA+ positively selected. The receptors were sampled from a man younger than 35 in good health. Some clones in this sample may be carry-over from other donors' samples.

The chain joins TRBV27 to TRBJ1-1; 8 bases match TRBD1. CDR3 size: 15 residues. The J segment lost 5 bases and the V segment lost 7 bases, leaving 12 bases of the junction unmatched. In germline, CDR1 is MNHEY, CDR2 SMNVEV (reference sequence). CDR3 protein: CASIPQGAVKTEAFF. The CDR3 DNA is TGTGCCAGCATACCTCAGGGGGCTGTTAAGACTGAAGCTTTCTTT.

This clone was found once. The chain joins TRBV7-3 to TRBJ1-2; 7 bases are shared with TRBD1. In germline, CDR1 is SGHTA, CDR2 FQGTGA. The CDR3 has 18 residues. The trim removed 0 bases at V and 6 bases at J, leaving 16 bases unmatched. CDR3 amino acids: CASSLTSGPGQNAHGYTF. In DNA form, the CDR3 reads TGTGCCAGCAGCTTAACGTCCGGACCGGGACAGAACGCCCATGGCTACACCTTC.

This clone has only a few counts. The chain links TRBV9 to TRBJ1-1, with D possibly matching TRBD1 (5 bases). The CDR3 is 14 amino acids. Germline V CDR1 and CDR2: SGDLS, YYNGEE. V gave up 2 bases and J gave up 3 bases, with 11 bases separating them. CDR3 protein: CASSVHARDTEAFF. The CDR3 DNA sequence: TGTGCCAGCAGCGTCCATGCCAGGGACACTGAAGCTTTCTTT.

The rearrangement joins TRBV5-6 to TRBJ1-2; the match to TRBD1 covers 7 bases. Germline CDR1 and CDR2: SGHDT and YYEEEE. The CDR3 runs to 14 residues. V gave up 5 bases and J gave up 5 bases; unmatched junction bases: 9. The CDR3 coding sequence is TGTGCCAGCAGGTACTGGACAGGCGGGTATGGCTACACCTTC. Amino acids: CASRYWTGGYGYTF.

J is TRBJ1-2 and V is TRBV28; 10 positions match TRBD1. Losses at the gene ends were 8 bases for V and 0 bases for J; bases not matched to a gene: 6. CDR3 size: 15 residues. Germline loops: CDR1 MDHEN, CDR2 SYDVKM. The CDR3, as DNA: TGTGCCAGCTCCGGGACAGGGGCCCCTAACTATGGCTACACCTTC. It encodes CASSGTGAPNYGYTF.

This chain connects TRBV11-1 to TRBJ2-1; 12 positions agree with TRBD2. Trimming took 5 bases from V and 9 from J; bases not matched to a gene: 8. Germline CDR1 is SGHAT and CDR2 is FQDESV (reference sequence). This CDR3 spans 15 amino acids. CDR3 sequence: CASSHLAGGNAEQFF. Written as DNA, the CDR3 is TGTGCCAGCAGCCACCTAGCGGGAGGGAACGCTGAGCAGTTCTTC.

This clone is a singleton in its sample. This chain links TRBV5-4 with TRBJ2-2; tentative D call: TRBD2 (6 bases). V shed 3 bases and J shed 4 bases, with 13 bases lying between them. The CDR3 consists of 15 residues. Per the germline V gene, CDR1 is SGHNT and CDR2 is YYREEE (reference sequence). The CDR3 nucleotides are TGTGCCAGCAGCTGGATCGGGGGTCCCACCGGGGAGCTGTTTTTT. Amino acids: CASSWIGGPTGELFF.

The chain has TRBV11-2 and TRBJ2-5, with 9 bases that match TRBD1. J gave up 7 bases and V 5 bases, and 11 bases lay outside the gene matches. The CDR3 runs 15 residues. CDR1 is SGHAT and CDR2 is FQNNGV in the germline V gene. The CDR3 protein is CASSIFRDRVATQYF. In nucleotides, the CDR3 is TGTGCCAGCAGCATTTTCCGGGACAGGGTGGCGACCCAGTACTTC.

The rearrangement uses TRBV10-3 and TRBJ1-5; D perhaps matches TRBD1 (6 bases). This CDR3 is 15 amino acids long. The germline CDR1 and CDR2 sequences are ENHRY and SYGVKD. V was clipped by 3 bases and J by 6 bases, with 15 bases between them. The CDR3 is CAISDDTGLTQPQHF. Written as DNA, the CDR3 is TGTGCCATCAGTGATGACACAGGGTTAACTCAGCCCCAGCATTTT.

In regard to this clone: This same CDR3 is encoded by further DNA sequences in the sample. V and J are TRBV27 and TRBJ1-2; D uncertain. The V end was cut by 3 bases, the J end by 2 bases, with 7 bases between. This CDR3 region has 13 residues. Germline V gene lookup returns CDR1 MNHEY and CDR2 SMNVEV (reference sequence). The CDR3 DNA follows: TGTGCCAGCAGTTTTTCGGGGAACTATGGCTACACCTTC. Encoded protein: CASSFSGNYGYTF.

The chain carries TRBV11-3 and TRBJ2-1; D might be TRBD2 (5 bases). The CDR3 loop spans 13 amino acids. CDR1 and CDR2 from the germline V gene are SGHNT and YENEEA. Trimming removed 5 bases from V and 8 bases from J, with 13 bases in between. CDR3 sequence: CASSRNFGDEQFF. As DNA, the CDR3 is TGTGCCAGCAGCCGAAACTTCGGGGATGAGCAGTTCTTC.

This clone was seen only a few times. Different DNA sequences within this sample yield the same CDR3. The chain couples TRBV6-5 to TRBJ2-7; D unclear. The V end lost 6 bases, the J end lost 4 bases, and 7 bases lay between the germline ends. The CDR3 loop spans 11 amino acids. Germline lookup yields CDR1 MNHEY and CDR2 SVGAGI. The CDR3 is CASSSVYEQYF. The CDR3 coding sequence is TGTGCCAGCAGCTCCGTTTACGAGCAGTACTTC.

The V call is TRBV5-1, the J call TRBJ1-1; possibly TRBD1 for D (5 bases). The CDR3 sequence is 16 residues long. The germline V gene has CDR1 SGHRS and CDR2 YFSETQ. V was shortened by 0 bases and J by 5 bases, with 17 bases between the two germline ends. The DNA of the CDR3 is TGCGCCAGCAGCTTGGGGGAGATTATAGGGGTGACTGAAGCTTTCTTT. Translating gives CASSLGEIIGVTEAFF.

This clone has more than one count but fewer than ten. The chain has TRBV11-2 and TRBJ1-2; no firm D call. The CDR3 totals 15 residues. Germline assignment: CDR1 SGHAT and CDR2 FQNNGV. V lost 1 base, J lost 5 bases, and 14 bases lay in between. The CDR3 nucleotides read TGTGCCAGCAGCTTAGTAACGGGAGGTCCGTATGGCTACACCTTC. Its translation is CASSLVTGGPYGYTF.

V usage is TRBV20-1 and J usage is TRBJ2-7, with D hard to call. V was cut by 4 bases and J by 7 bases, with 11 bases left in between. The CDR3 runs 11 residues. Germline CDR1 reads DFQATT; CDR2 reads SNEGSKA (reference sequence). CDR3 DNA: TGCAGTGCTAACTCGAACGGGGAGCAGTACTTC. It encodes CSANSNGEQYF.